The sequence of this T cell receptor beta chain was determined in a study of T cell repertoires in cytomegalovirus infection (dated by TCRdb to between 2018 and 2021). Notes on the research overall: The HLA type of each donor mattered for the analysis, because public TCR beta signatures pointed to carriage of CMV infection along with the matching HLA type.

General conclusions and limits of the study: In both this cohort and an independent roughly 400-donor cohort, the cumulative frequency of public TCR beta family members distinguished carriers of CMV infection plus the relevant HLA type. The ex vivo response was dominated by HLA-C-restricted CMV-specific TCR beta clonotypes, and the single most frequent clonotype in two of eight donors was supplied by these HLA-C-restricted clonotypes.

The sequencer listed for this sample is Illumina HiSeq 1500. Clones were called with MiXCR by TCRdb after fastp trimmed the public reads at Q25, and only in-frame beta chains were retained. One record per CDR3 amino acid sequence lists the most common genes and DNA. Across this sample there are some 300,000 distinct CDR3 sequences, with approximately 8.9% seen only once. Of the sample, about 2.3% falls within the top ten clones. The germline ends are 17 bases apart after V is trimmed by 5 bases and J by 0 bases. CDR1 and CDR2 are read off the germline V gene as MDHEN and SYDVKM. From cysteine to phenylalanine, the CDR3 is 18 amino acids long. Only the CDR3 portion is preserved as DNA: 54 bases, with reading frame beginning at the first base. This clonotype was recorded many times. Its antigen remains unidentified. No base qualities exist here, and no much larger clone lies one base off it.

The chain is encoded by TRBV28 joined to TRBJ2-6; confidence is insufficient to name the D gene. Sequencing was performed on PBMCs. The source is a human donor in good health (CMV status not recorded). Some clones in this sample may be carry-over from other donors' samples. The CDR3 loop reads CASSSPEELNSGANVLTF. The DNA sequence reads TGTGCCAGCAGTAGCCCAGAGGAATTAAACTCTGGGGCCAACGTCCTGACTTTC.